Each of the 9 T cell receptor beta chains below was sequenced from the same sample in a study of CD8+ T cells in alopecia areata. Documented treatment: oral pan-JAK inhibitor, 5-10 mg twice daily. Reverse transcribed after extraction, RNA yielded cDNA as the sequencing template. The method was immunoSEQ multiplex PCR; TCRdb's version includes in-frame clones alone and lacks a portion of them. The repertoire holds a few hundred thousand clones, with 30% to 40% as singletons. Sequencing was performed on CD4+ T cells sorted from blood, taken between weeks 30 and 35, from a patient treated with tofacitinib. The receptors stem from a human donor with alopecia areata.

The V call is TRBV27, the J call TRBJ2-3; unclear D gene. The length of the CDR3 is 14 residues. The V gene's germline CDR1 is MNHEY and CDR2 SMNVEV (reference sequence). The V end was cut by 2 bases, the J end by 3 bases, with 9 bases between. CDR3 bases: TGTGCCAGCAGTTTAACAAGACTGACAGATACGCAGTATTTT. Protein product: CASSLTRLTDTQYF.

CDR3 bases: TGTGCCAGTAGCATTCAAGATAGCGGGGGCCAGAAGCAGTTCTTC. Translating gives CASSIQDSGGQKQFF. The J gene is TRBJ2-1, the V gene TRBV19; 9 bases are a match to TRBD2. There are 15 residues in the CDR3. Germline CDR1 is LNHDA and CDR2 is SQIVND (reference sequence). With V trimmed by 6 bases and J by 11 bases, 14 bases remained unmatched.

The chain joins TRBV29-1 to TRBJ1-2, with 10 positions matching TRBD1. CDR1 and CDR2 from the germline V gene are SQVTM and ANQGSEA. The CDR3 is made up of 14 amino acids. V shed 4 bases and J 9 bases; nucleotides not matched to a gene: 11. The CDR3 DNA follows: TGCAGCGTTGGTCAGGGACAGGGGTATGAGAGCTACACCTTC. Residues: CSVGQGQGYESYTF.

This clone came up a few times. This rearrangement joins TRBV11-2 to TRBJ2-1; 8 nucleotides line up with TRBD2. V was clipped by 1 base and J by 16 bases; unmatched bases: 6. CDR1 and CDR2 from the germline V gene are SGHAT and FQNNGV. This CDR3 is built from 12 residues. CDR3 in DNA: TGTGCCAGCAGCTTAGTACGCGGGAGGTACTTCTTC. It is translated as CASSLVRGRYFF.

V and J are TRBV2 and TRBJ2-1, with 7 bases identical to TRBD2. J lost 9 bases, V lost 4 bases, and 9 bases had no gene match. In germline, CDR1 is SNHLY, CDR2 FYNNEI. The CDR3 length is 14 residues. The chain's CDR3 is CASSGQAGRGEQFF. The CDR3 DNA follows: TGTGCCAGCAGTGGGCAAGCGGGGAGGGGTGAGCAGTTCTTC.

The genes are TRBV5-1 and TRBJ2-4; D ambiguous. Germline values: CDR1 SGHRS, CDR2 YFSETQ. This CDR3 region has 16 residues. V lost 0 bases and J 0 bases, leaving 10 bases between the germline ends. The CDR3 spells CASSLEQSLAKNIQYF. DNA for the CDR3: TGCGCCAGCAGCTTGGAACAGAGTCTAGCCAAAAACATTCAGTACTTC.

The chain is built from TRBV4-1 and TRBJ1-1, with D possibly TRBD1 on 5 matching bases. With 6 bases removed from V and 5 bases from J, the gap between germline ends came to 19 bases. This CDR3 has 15 amino acids. CDR1 is MGHRA and CDR2 is YSYEKL in the germline V gene. The CDR3 coding sequence is TGCGCCAGCAGAGAAGGCGGGGCAAAGAGAACTGAAGCTTTCTTT. Its protein is CASREGGAKRTEAFF.

This clone was seen only a few times. The chain employs TRBV10-3 and TRBJ2-7; D uncertain. The CDR3 is made up of 13 amino acids. Germline V gene data show CDR1 as ENHRY and CDR2 as SYGVKD. With 8 bases removed from V and 0 bases from J, the gap between germline ends came to 11 bases. In nucleotides, the CDR3 is TGTGCCATCGGTACAGCTAGCTCCTACGAGCAGTACTTC. This sequence encodes CAIGTASSYEQYF.

This clone was seen just once. The rearrangement links TRBV2 to TRBJ2-3, with D hard to call. This CDR3 is built from 13 residues. V lost 6 bases to trimming and J lost 5 bases, with 12 bases between them. Germline lookup yields CDR1 SNHLY and CDR2 FYNNEI. DNA for the CDR3: TGTGCCAGCAGGAAGGATTTGGGAGATACGCAGTATTTT. This gives the protein CASRKDLGDTQYF.